These T cell receptor beta chains were read from a single sample in a study of CD8 T cells in Susac syndrome. TCRdb passed the immunoSEQ multiplex PCR reads through MiXCR, listing each CDR3 protein once. The repertoire holds roughly 400,000 distinct CDR3 sequences, approximately 85% seen once, with 0.09% to 0.15% in the top ten. Sequencing was performed on CD8+ T cells from PBMCs. Receptors were obtained from a human donor with multiple sclerosis. Each CDR3 is given with its conserved first and last residue. Each record gives: D gene, clone size, J gene, V gene, CDR3 protein, CDR3 DNA. A D gene is named only where the DNA matches it firmly. The listing skips clone size in some rows; elsewhere it reads once, few, many or a size class.

>.|.|TRBJ1-5|TRBV30
CAWSHQGSPGQPQHF
TGTGCCTGGAGCCATCAGGGCAGTCCGGGTCAGCCCCAGCATTTT
>.|.|TRBJ2-5|TRBV27
CASSADQGNWKNEETQYF
TGTGCCAGCAGTGCGGATCAGGGTAACTGGAAGAACGAAGAGACCCAGTACTTC
>TRBD2|.|TRBJ2-3|TRBV6-5
CASRAGGPSTDTQYF
TGTGCCAGCCGGGCGGGAGGACCTAGCACAGATACGCAGTATTTT
>.|.|TRBJ2-7|TRBV4-1
CASSQDLGRSREQYF
TGCGCCAGCAGCCAAGATTTGGGTAGGTCACGCGAGCAGTACTTC
>TRBD1|.|TRBJ1-4|TRBV20-1
CSARARGHTNEKLFF
TGCAGTGCTAGAGCCAGGGGGCACACTAATGAAAAACTGTTTTTT
>.|many|TRBJ2-7|TRBV27
CASSSGGEQYF
TGTGCCAGCAGCTCCGGGGGCGAGCAGTACTTC
>.|.|TRBJ1-2|TRBV19
CASSIDPVGAAGYTF
TGTGCCAGTAGTATAGATCCTGTTGGGGCCGCCGGCTACACCTTC
>TRBD1|.|TRBJ2-3|TRBV5-4
CAGSPGTDTDTQYF
TGTGCCGGCAGCCCCGGGACAGACACAGATACGCAGTATTTT
>TRBD1|.|TRBJ2-2|TRBV5-6
CASTPDRANTGELFF
TGTGCCAGCACCCCGGACAGGGCGAACACCGGGGAGCTGTTTTTT
>.|.|TRBJ2-3|TRBV4-1
CASSQEDSLSTDTQYF
TGCGCCAGCAGCCAGGAGGACAGTCTTAGCACAGATACGCAGTATTTT
>.|.|TRBJ1-5|TRBV4-1
CASSQEVTPYPQPQHF
TGCGCCAGCAGCCAAGAGGTGACACCTTACCCTCAGCCCCAGCATTTT
>TRBD2|.|TRBJ2-1|TRBV12-3/TRBV12-4
CASSSTVGGSWPQGLYNEQFF
TGTGCCAGCAGTTCCACCGTGGGGGGGTCCTGGCCTCAGGGACTCTACAATGAGCAGTTCTTC